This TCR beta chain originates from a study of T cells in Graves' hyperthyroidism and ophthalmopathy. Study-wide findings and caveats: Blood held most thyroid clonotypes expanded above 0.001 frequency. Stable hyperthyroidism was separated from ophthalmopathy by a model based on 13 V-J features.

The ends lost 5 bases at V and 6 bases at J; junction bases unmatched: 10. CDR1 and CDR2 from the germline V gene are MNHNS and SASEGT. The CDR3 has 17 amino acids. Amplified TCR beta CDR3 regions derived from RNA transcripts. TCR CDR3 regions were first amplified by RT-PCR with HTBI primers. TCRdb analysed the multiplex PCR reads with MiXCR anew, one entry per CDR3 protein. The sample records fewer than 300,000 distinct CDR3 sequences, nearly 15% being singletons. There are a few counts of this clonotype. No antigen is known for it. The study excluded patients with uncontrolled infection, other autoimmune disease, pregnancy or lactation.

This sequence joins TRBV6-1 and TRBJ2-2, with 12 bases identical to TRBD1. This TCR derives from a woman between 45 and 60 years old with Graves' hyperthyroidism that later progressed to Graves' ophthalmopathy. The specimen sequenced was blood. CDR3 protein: CASSWAGDRGPAGELFF. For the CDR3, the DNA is TGTGCCAGCAGTTGGGCGGGGGACAGGGGGCCGGCCGGGGAGCTGTTTTTT.